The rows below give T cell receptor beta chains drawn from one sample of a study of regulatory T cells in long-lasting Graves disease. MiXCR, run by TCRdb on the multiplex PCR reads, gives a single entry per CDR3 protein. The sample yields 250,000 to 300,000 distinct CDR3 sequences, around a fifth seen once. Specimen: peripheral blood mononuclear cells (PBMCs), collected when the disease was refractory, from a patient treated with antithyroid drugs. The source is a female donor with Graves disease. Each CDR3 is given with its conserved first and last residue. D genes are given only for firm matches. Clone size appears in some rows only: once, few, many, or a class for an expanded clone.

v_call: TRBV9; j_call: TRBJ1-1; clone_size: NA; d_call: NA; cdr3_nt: TGTGCCAGCAGCGTAGTGGAGTTTGGGAACACTGAAGCTTTCTTT; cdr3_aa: CASSVVEFGNTEAFF
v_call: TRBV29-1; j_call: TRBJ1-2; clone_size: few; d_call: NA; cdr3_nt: TGCAGCGTTAACGCCGGGGACGGCTATGGCTACACCTTC; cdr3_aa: CSVNAGDGYGYTF
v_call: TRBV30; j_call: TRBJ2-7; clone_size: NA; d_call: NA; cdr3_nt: TGTGCCTGGATGGACACCCGAGGGCAGTACTTC; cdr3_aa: CAWMDTRGQYF
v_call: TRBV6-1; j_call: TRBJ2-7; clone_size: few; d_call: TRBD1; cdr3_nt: TGTGCCAGCAGTCCATTGCCGGGACAGGGGGCGCGGGAGCAGTACTTC; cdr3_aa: CASSPLPGQGAREQYF
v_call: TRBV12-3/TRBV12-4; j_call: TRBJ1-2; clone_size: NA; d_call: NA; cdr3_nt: TGTGCCAGTCTCCTAGGACAAAGCTATGGCTACACCTTC; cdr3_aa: CASLLGQSYGYTF
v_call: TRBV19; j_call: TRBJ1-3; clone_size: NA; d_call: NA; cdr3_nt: TGTGCCAGTAGTATTCCTCGGAGTGGATACACCATATATTTT; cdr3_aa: CASSIPRSGYTIYF
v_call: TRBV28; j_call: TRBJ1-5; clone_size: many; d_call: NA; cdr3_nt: TGTGCCAGCAGTCCCCACCGGGACAAGGCAAATCAGCCCCAGCATTTT; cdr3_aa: CASSPHRDKANQPQHF
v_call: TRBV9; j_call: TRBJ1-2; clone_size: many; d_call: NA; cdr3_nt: TGTGCCAGCAGCGTAGGGACTAACTATGGCTACACCTTC; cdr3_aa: CASSVGTNYGYTF
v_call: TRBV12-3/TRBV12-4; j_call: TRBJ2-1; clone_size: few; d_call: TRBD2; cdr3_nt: TGTGCCAGCAGTCACAGACTAGCGGGTTCCCTCAATGAGCAGTTCTTC; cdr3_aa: CASSHRLAGSLNEQFF
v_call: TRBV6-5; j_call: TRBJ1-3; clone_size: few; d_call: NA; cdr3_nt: TGTGCCAGCAGTTCCGACGGTCTCTCTGGAAACACCATATATTTT; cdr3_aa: CASSSDGLSGNTIYF
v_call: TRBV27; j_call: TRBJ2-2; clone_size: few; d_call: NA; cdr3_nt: TGTGCCAGCAGTTTCGTGACCGGGGAGCTGTTTTTT; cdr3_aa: CASSFVTGELFF
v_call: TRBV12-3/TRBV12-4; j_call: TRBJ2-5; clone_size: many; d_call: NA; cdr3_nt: TGTGCCAGCAGTTTATTCCGCCCAAAAGAGACCCAGTACTTC; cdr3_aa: CASSLFRPKETQYF
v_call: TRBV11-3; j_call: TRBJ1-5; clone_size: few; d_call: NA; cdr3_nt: TGTGCCAGCAGCTTAAGCCGGGGCAGTGGGCATTATAGCAATCAGCCCCAGCATTTT; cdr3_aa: CASSLSRGSGHYSNQPQHF
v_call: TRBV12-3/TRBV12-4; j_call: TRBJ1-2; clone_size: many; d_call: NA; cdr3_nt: TGTGCCAGCAGTTTCGGGGGATATGGCTACACCTTC; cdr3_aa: CASSFGGYGYTF
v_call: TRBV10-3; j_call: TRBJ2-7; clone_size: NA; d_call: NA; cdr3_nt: TGTGCCATCAGTGGAGGAACTTCCTACGAGCAGTACTTC; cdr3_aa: CAISGGTSYEQYF
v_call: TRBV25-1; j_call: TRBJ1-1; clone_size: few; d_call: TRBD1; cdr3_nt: TGTGCCAGCAGTGCCCTAAGACAGGGGGCGTCTCCTGAAGCTTTCTTT; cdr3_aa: CASSALRQGASPEAFF
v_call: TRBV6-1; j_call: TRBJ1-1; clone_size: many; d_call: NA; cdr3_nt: TGTGCCAGCAGTCTCGGCGGGGAATACGACACTGAAGCTTTCTTT; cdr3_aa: CASSLGGEYDTEAFF
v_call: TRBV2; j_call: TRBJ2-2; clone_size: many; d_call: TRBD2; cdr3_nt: TGTGCCAGCAGTGGGCTAGCGGGAGGGTACGCCGGGGAGCTGTTTTTT; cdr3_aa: CASSGLAGGYAGELFF
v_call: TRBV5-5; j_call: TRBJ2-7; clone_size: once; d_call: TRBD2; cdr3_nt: TGTGCCAGCAGCTTGGTGTTTGGACTAGTAGGTTTGGAGCAGTACTTC; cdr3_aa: CASSLVFGLVGLEQYF
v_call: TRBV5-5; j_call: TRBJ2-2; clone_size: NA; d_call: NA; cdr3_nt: TGTGCCAGCAGCTTCGCCAACTTGGGGAACACCGGGGAGCTGTTTTTT; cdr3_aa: CASSFANLGNTGELFF
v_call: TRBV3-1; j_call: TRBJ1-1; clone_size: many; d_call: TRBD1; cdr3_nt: TGTGCCAGCAGCCAAGACAGACAGGGGAGCACTGAAGCTTTCTTT; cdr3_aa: CASSQDRQGSTEAFF
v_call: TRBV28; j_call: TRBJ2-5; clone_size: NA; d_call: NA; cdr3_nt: TGTGCCAGCAGTTTTTTGGGGCAAAACATTCGGTACTTC; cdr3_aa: CASSFLGQNIRYF
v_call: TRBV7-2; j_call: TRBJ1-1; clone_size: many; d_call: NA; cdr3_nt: TGTGCCAGCAGCTTAGGCAAGTTGAACACTGAAGCTTTCTTT; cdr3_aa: CASSLGKLNTEAFF
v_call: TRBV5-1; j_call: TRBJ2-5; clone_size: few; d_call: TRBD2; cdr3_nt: TGCGCCAGCAGCCCCGGGGGACTAGCGGGCCAAGAGACCCAGTACTTC; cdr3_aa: CASSPGGLAGQETQYF
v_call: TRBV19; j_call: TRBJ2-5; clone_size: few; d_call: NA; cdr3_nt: TGTGCCAGTAGTACCGGTGGTAGGCGGGGCATCCAAGAGACCCAGTACTTC; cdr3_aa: CASSTGGRRGIQETQYF
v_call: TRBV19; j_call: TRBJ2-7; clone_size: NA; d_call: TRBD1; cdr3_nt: TGTGCCAGTAGCCCGACAGGGTCCTCCTACGAGCAGTACTTC; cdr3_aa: CASSPTGSSYEQYF